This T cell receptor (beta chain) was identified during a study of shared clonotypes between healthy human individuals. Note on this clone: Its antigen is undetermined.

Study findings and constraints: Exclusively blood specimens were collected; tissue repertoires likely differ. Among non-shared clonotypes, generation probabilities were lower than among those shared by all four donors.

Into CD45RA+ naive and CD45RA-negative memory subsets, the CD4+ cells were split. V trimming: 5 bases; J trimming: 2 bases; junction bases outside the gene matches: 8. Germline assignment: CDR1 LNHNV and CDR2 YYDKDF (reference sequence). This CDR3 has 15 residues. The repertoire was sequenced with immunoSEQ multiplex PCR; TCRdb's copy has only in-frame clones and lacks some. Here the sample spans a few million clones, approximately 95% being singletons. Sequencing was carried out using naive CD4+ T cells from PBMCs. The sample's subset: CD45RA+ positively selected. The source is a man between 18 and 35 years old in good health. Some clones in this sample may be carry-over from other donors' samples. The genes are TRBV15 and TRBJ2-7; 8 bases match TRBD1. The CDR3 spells CATSLPGGFAYEQYF. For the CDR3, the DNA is TGTGCCACCAGCCTACCAGGGGGCTTCGCCTACGAGCAGTACTTC.